This record covers a single TCR beta chain. Total RNA, at least 6 micrograms per sample, was extracted from PBMCs. A second 7 to 11 cycle PCR used barcoded and J-beta primers. TCRdb independently ran MiXCR on the 5' RACE reads; one entry per CDR3 protein. This table holds roughly 700,000 distinct CDR3 sequences, 25% found once. This record comes from a study of blood T cells in healthy people across ages. Germline loops: CDR1 SGHAT, CDR2 FQNNGV. Trimming removed 5 bases from V and 3 bases from J; junction bases left unmatched: 11. This CDR3 is built from 16 residues. This sample also belongs to another study, concerning T cells of mothers and their children.

The rearrangement links TRBV11-2 to TRBJ2-7; 9 positions agree with TRBD1. The clonotype comes from a boy aged 5-17 years in good health. Sample: blood. In DNA form, the CDR3 reads TGTGCCAGCAGCCCCGACGGCGGGACAGGGCTCTACGAGCAGTACTTC. Protein: CASSPDGGTGLYEQYF.